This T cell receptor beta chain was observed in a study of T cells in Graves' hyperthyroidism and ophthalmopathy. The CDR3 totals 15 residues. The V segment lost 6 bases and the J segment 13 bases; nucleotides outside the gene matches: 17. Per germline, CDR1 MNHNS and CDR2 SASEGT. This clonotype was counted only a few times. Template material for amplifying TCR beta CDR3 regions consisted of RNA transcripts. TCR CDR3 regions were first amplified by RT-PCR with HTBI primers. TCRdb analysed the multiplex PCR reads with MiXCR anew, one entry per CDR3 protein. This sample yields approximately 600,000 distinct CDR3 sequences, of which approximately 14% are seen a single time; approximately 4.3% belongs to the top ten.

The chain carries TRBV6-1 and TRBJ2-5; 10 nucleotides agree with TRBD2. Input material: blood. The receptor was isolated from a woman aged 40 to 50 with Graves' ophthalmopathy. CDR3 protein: CASSPLTSGDSTAYF. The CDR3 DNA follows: TGTGCCAGCAGCCCCCTCACTAGCGGGGACTCAACCGCGTACTTC.